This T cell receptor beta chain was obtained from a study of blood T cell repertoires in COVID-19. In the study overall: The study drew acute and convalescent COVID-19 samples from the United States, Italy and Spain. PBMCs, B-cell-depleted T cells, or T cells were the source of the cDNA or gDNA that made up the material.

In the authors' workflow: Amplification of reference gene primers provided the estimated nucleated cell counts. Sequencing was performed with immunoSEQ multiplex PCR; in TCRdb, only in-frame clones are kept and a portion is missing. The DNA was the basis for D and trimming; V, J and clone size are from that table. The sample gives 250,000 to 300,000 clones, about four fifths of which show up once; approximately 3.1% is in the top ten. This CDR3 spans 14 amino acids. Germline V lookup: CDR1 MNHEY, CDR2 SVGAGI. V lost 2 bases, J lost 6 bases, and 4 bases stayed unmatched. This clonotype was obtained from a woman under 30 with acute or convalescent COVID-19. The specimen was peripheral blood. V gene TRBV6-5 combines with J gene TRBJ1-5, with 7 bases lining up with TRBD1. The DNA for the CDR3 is TGTGCCAGCAGTTACAAGGGGGCAGGTCAGCCCCAGCATTTT. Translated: CASSYKGAGQPQHF.